This entry lists 20 T cell receptor beta chains sequenced from one sample in a study of identical twins. TCRdb re-derived calls from the 5' RACE reads in MiXCR, one entry per CDR3 protein. The sample records about 100,000 distinct CDR3 sequences, less than 6.5% being singletons. The sample was memory T cells sorted from blood. The receptor set was obtained from a woman between 50 and 59 years old in good health.

This clonotype has a count of ten or more. V gene TRBV27 combines with J gene TRBJ1-3; no clear D. The CDR3 loop spans 14 amino acids. Germline V CDR1 and CDR2: MNHEY, SMNVEV (reference sequence). V was clipped by 5 bases and J by 0 bases, with 8 bases between them. The CDR3 DNA is TGTGCCAGCAGTACCCGGGCCTCTGGAAACACCATATATTTT. Its protein product is CASSTRASGNTIYF.

Many counts were recorded for this clonotype. The J gene is TRBJ1-1, the V gene TRBV7-2; D perhaps matches TRBD1 (5 bases). V was pared by 3 bases and J by 10 bases, with 12 bases between. Germline assignment: CDR1 SGHTA and CDR2 FQGNSA. This CDR3 is built from 12 residues. DNA for the CDR3: TGTGCCAGCAGCTTTCGGACCGGGGGAGCTTTCTTT. It yields the protein CASSFRTGGAFF. The full variable domain, rest sourced from reference TRBV7-2 and TRBJ1-1, is GAGVSQSPSNKVTEKGKDVELRCDPISGHTALYWYRQSLGQGLEFLIYFQGNSAPDKSGLPSDRFSAERTGGSVSTLTIQRTQQEDSAVYLCASSFRTGGAFFGQGTRLTVV.

This clonotype was observed a few times. The chain carries TRBV2 and TRBJ2-7; 9 bases align to TRBD1. J gave up 4 bases and V 1 base, and 5 bases lay outside the gene matches. The CDR3 is 15 residues long. Per the germline V gene, CDR1 is SNHLY and CDR2 is FYNNEI. The CDR3 region is CASSEGPGQGYEQYF. CDR3 DNA sequence: TGTGCCAGCAGTGAAGGGCCAGGACAGGGGTACGAGCAGTACTTC.

This clonotype has at least ten counts. The CDR3 DNA follows: TGCGCCAGCAGCCCCGAGACAGGGAGAGTTGGCTACACCTTC. Its protein product is CASSPETGRVGYTF. This sequence joins TRBV5-1 and TRBJ1-2; 7 positions match TRBD1. V lost 4 bases and J lost 7; bases outside the gene matches: 10. Per germline, CDR1 SGHRS and CDR2 YFSETQ. This CDR3 region has 14 residues. The full variable domain, its missing parts supplied by reference TRBV5-1 and TRBJ1-2, is KAGVTQTPRYLIKTRGQQVTLSCSPISGHRSVSWYQQTPGQGLQFLFEYFSETQRNKGNFPGRFSGRQFSNSRSEMNVSTLELGDSALYLCASSPETGRVGYTFGSGTRLTVV.

Only a few counts were recorded for this clonotype. The V call is TRBV7-8, the J call TRBJ1-4, with 9 bases fitting TRBD1. V was clipped by 5 bases and J by 8 bases; unmatched bases: 12. CDR1 SGHVS and CDR2 FQNEAQ come from the germline V gene. This CDR3 is 16 amino acids long. CDR3 amino acids: CASSRRGDRAGEKLFF. CDR3 bases: TGTGCCAGCAGCCGTCGCGGGGACAGGGCTGGGGAAAAACTGTTTTTT.

The chain employs TRBV30 and TRBJ1-6; D is unclear. Germline V gene lookup returns CDR1 GTSNPN and CDR2 SVGIG (reference sequence). CDR3 length: 12 residues. Trimming removed 7 bases at V and 8 bases at J, with 12 bases between. CDR3 DNA: TGTGCCTCCTTCCGTGGGGATTCACCCCTCCACTTT. Protein: CASFRGDSPLHF.

This clonotype was counted only a few times. The V call is TRBV4-1, the J call TRBJ2-7; D is possibly TRBD2 (7 bases). The CDR3 consists of 17 residues. CDR1 and CDR2 from the germline V gene are MGHRA and YSYEKL. V lost 1 base to trimming and J lost 1 base, with 17 bases between them. The CDR3: CASSQGGGGLGSYEQYF. The CDR3 nucleotides are TGCGCCAGCAGCCAAGGAGGGGGGGGGTTAGGGTCCTACGAGCAGTACTTC.

This clonotype was counted ten times or more. CDR3 bases: TGTGCCAGCAGCCCCATGAGCCAGGGGCGGGGGACTGAAGCTTTCTTT. Translated, it gives CASSPMSQGRGTEAFF. The chain has TRBV3-1 and TRBJ1-1, with D possibly being TRBD1 (6 bases). Trimming removed 4 bases from V and 5 bases from J, with 20 bases in between. Germline V gene data show CDR1 as LGHDT and CDR2 as YNNKEL (reference sequence). The CDR3 is made up of 16 amino acids.

This clonotype was detected many times. V usage is TRBV7-2 and J usage is TRBJ2-3; D is perhaps TRBD2 (5 bases). Germline CDR1 SGHTA, CDR2 FQGNSA. Trimming left V 3 bases short and J 7 bases short, with 11 bases between. This CDR3 spans 13 amino acids. CDR3 DNA: TGTGCCAGCAGCTTTAGGGAGCAATATACGCAGTATTTT. It translates to CASSFREQYTQYF.

This clonotype has ten or more counts. V usage is TRBV7-8 and J usage is TRBJ1-4, with D possibly TRBD1 on 5 matching bases. This CDR3 region has 15 residues. Germline V gives CDR1 SGHVS, CDR2 FQNEAQ. Trimming shortened V by 6 bases and J by 4 bases, and 15 bases separated the two germline ends. The CDR3 nucleotides are TGTGCCAGCAGTCGAATTGGGGGGGTTAATGAAAAACTGTTTTTT. Its translation is CASSRIGGVNEKLFF.

At least ten counts were recorded for this clonotype. This chain uses TRBV12-3 or TRBV12-4 with TRBJ1-5, with no clear D. CDR3 length equals 12 residues. V gave up 5 bases and J gave up 6 bases, with 8 bases separating them. The chain's CDR3 is CASSIGGQPQHF. The CDR3 region has the DNA TGTGCCAGCAGTATAGGAGGTCAGCCCCAGCATTTT.

This clonotype was picked up many times. The chain links TRBV18 to TRBJ1-5; no clear D. V lost 3 bases to trimming and J lost 0 bases, with 6 bases between them. CDR1 is KGHSH, CDR2 LQKENI, per germline. The length of the CDR3 is 14 residues. Here the CDR3 reads CASSPGDSNQPQHF. The CDR3 DNA is TGTGCCAGCTCACCGGGAGATAGCAATCAGCCCCAGCATTTT.

This clonotype was seen many times. J is TRBJ1-4 and V is TRBV5-5, with D tentatively TRBD1 (5 bases). V lost 2 bases to trimming and J lost 3 bases, with 8 bases between them. CDR1 SGHKS and CDR2 YYEKEE come from the germline V gene (reference sequence). The length of the CDR3 is 14 residues. The CDR3, as DNA: TGTGCCAGCAGCTTCTCGGGGGCTAATGAAAAACTGTTTTTT. It specifies CASSFSGANEKLFF.

This clonotype was recorded many times. The V call is TRBV12-3 or TRBV12-4, the J call TRBJ2-1, with a tentative D call TRBD2 (5 bases). V lost 7 bases to trimming and J lost 0 bases, with 13 bases between them. This CDR3 is built from 15 residues. CDR3 loop: CASKASGSSYNEQFF. CDR3 nucleotide sequence: TGTGCCAGCAAGGCCTCGGGGAGCTCCTACAATGAGCAGTTCTTC.

V and J are TRBV2 and TRBJ2-1; D is uncertain. The germline CDR1 and CDR2 sequences are SNHLY and FYNNEI. The V end was cut by 0 bases, the J end by 6 bases, with 9 bases between. This CDR3 has 14 residues. The CDR3 loop is CASSEALASNEQFF. Here the CDR3 DNA reads TGTGCCAGCAGTGAAGCGCTGGCATCCAATGAGCAGTTCTTC. Looking up the rest from reference TRBV2 and TRBJ2-1 gives the full variable domain: EPEVTQTPSHQVTQMGQEVILRCVPISNHLYFYWYRQILGQKVEFLVSFYNNEISEKSEIFDDQFSVERPDGSNFTLKIRSTKLEDSAMYFCASSEALASNEQFFGPGTRLTVL.

This sequence joins TRBV5-1 and TRBJ2-1, with TRBD2 as a possible D gene (6 bases). The CDR3 covers 18 residues. The germline CDR1 and CDR2 sequences are SGHRS and YFSETQ. Trimming removed 4 bases from V and 0 bases from J, with 20 bases in between. This CDR3 is CASSRELSGSSSYNEQFF. DNA of the CDR3: TGCGCCAGCAGCCGGGAACTTAGCGGTTCGAGCTCCTACAATGAGCAGTTCTTC.

This clonotype is medium-sized. The V and J genes are TRBV3-1 and TRBJ2-5, with TRBD1 identical over 7 bases. Germline trimming cut 3 bases from V and 4 bases from J; bases unmatched to any gene: 8. Germline values: CDR1 LGHDT, CDR2 YNNKEL (reference sequence). The CDR3 is 15 residues long. The DNA of the CDR3 is TGTGCCAGCAGCCAGGGGACAGTCACACTAGAGACCCAGTACTTC. Its protein product is CASSQGTVTLETQYF.

This clonotype was observed a handful of times. V gene TRBV19 combines with J gene TRBJ2-1; TRBD2 agrees at 7 bases. The germline CDR1 and CDR2 sequences are LNHDA and SQIVND (reference sequence). V dropped 9 bases and J dropped 4; count of bases not matched to a gene: 6. The CDR3 covers 13 residues. The DNA of the CDR3 is TGTGCCAGCGGGAGGCTTGATTACAATGAGCAGTTCTTC. This codes for CASGRLDYNEQFF.

This clonotype was found many times. The chain recombines TRBV9 with TRBJ2-3; 8 bases fit TRBD2. With 0 bases clipped from V and 6 bases from J, the junction kept 6 bases outside the gene matches. The CDR3 sequence is 15 residues long. CDR1 SGDLS and CDR2 YYNGEE come from the germline V gene. CDR3 nucleotides: TGTGCCAGCAGCGTAGCCCCGGGAGGGCAGGATACGCAGTATTTT. Translation: CASSVAPGGQDTQYF.

In its sample, this clonotype was seen many times. The chain combines TRBV7-8 with TRBJ2-1; no clear D. Deletions cut 3 bases from V and 9 bases from J, with 9 bases between. CDR1 and CDR2 from the germline V gene are SGHVS and FQNEAQ. The CDR3 consists of 12 residues. The CDR3 nucleotides are TGTGCCAGCAGCTTTCGGACGGGTGAGCAGTTCTTC. Its protein is CASSFRTGEQFF.